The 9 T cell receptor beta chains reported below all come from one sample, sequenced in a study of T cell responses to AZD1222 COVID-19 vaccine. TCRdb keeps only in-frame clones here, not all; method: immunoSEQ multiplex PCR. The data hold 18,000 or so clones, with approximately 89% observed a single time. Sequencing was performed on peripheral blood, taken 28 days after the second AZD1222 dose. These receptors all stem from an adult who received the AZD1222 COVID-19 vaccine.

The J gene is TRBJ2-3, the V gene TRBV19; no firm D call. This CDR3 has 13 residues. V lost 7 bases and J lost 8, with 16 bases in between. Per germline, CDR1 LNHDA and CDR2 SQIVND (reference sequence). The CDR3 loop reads CASMHMSTGTQYF. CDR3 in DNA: TGTGCCAGTATGCACATGTCTACGGGTACGCAGTATTTT. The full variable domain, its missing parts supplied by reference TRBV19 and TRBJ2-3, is DGGITQSPKYLFRKEGQNVTLSCEQNLNHDAMYWYRQDPGQGLRLIYYSQIVNDFQKGDIAEGYSVSREKKESFPLTVTSAQKNPTAFYLCASMHMSTGTQYFGPGTRLTVL.

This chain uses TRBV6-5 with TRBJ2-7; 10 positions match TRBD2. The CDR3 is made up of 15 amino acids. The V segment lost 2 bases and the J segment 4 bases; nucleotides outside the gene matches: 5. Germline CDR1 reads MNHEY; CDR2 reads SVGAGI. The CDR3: CASSYPTSGRYEQYF. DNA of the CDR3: TGTGCCAGCAGTTACCCGACTAGCGGGCGATACGAGCAGTACTTC.

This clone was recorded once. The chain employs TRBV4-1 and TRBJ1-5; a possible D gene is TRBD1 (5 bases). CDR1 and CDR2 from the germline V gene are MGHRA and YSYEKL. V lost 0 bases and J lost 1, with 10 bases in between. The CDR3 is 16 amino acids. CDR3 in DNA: TGCGCCAGCAGCCAAGACCCCGGGGCCAGCAATCAGCCCCAGCATTTT. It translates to CASSQDPGASNQPQHF.

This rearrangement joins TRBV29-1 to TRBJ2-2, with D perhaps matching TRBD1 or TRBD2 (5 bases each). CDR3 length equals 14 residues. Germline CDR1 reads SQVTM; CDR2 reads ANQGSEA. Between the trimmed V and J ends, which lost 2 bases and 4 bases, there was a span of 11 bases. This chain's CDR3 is CSVERGLGTGELFF. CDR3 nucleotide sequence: TGCAGCGTTGAACGGGGCTTGGGCACCGGGGAGCTGTTTTTT.

In nucleotides, the CDR3 is TGTGCCAGCAGTTACCCCGGGCGGGGCACCTACGAGCAGTACTTC. It codes for CASSYPGRGTYEQYF. V gene TRBV6-5 combines with J gene TRBJ2-7; D is possibly TRBD2 (6 bases). Per germline, CDR1 MNHEY and CDR2 SVGAGI. The CDR3 extends over 15 amino acids. V was clipped by 2 bases and J by 2 bases, with 13 bases between them.

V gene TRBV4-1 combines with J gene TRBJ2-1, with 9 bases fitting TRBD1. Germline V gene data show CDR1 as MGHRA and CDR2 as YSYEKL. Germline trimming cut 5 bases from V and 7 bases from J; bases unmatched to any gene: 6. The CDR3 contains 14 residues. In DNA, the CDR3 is TGCGCCAGCAGCAGGGACAGGGCAAGGAATGAGCAGTTCTTC. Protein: CASSRDRARNEQFF.

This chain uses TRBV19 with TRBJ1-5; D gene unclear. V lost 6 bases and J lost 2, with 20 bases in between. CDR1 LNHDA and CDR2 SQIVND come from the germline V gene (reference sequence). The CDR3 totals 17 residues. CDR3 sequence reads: CASRLRPRQEGNQPQHF. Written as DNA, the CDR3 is TGTGCCAGTAGATTAAGGCCGAGGCAGGAAGGCAATCAGCCCCAGCATTTT.

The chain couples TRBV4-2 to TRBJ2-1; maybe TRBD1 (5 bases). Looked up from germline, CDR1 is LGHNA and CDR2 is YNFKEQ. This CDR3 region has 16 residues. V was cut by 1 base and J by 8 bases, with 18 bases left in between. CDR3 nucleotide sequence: TGTGCCAGCAGCCAAGGTAATGCAGGGTGGATGCATGAGCAGTTCTTC. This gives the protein CASSQGNAGWMHEQFF.

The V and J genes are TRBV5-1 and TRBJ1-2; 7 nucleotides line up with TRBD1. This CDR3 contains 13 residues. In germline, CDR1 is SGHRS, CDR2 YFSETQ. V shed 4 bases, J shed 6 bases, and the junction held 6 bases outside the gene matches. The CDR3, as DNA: TGCGCCAGCAGCACGGGACAGCTCAATGGCTACACCTTC. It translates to CASSTGQLNGYTF.